Listed below are T cell receptor beta chains from one sample, sequenced in a study of blood T cell repertoires in COVID-19. Method: immunoSEQ multiplex PCR; TCRdb's copy keeps in-frame clones and lacks some. In the table there are some 220,000 clones, about 79% of which are singletons. The sample comprised PBMCs or T cells enriched from blood (not recorded which). These TCRs come from a woman aged 40 to 49 with acute COVID-19. Both conserved end residues are part of each CDR3. Fields, in order: clone size, J gene, D gene, V gene, CDR3 protein, CDR3 DNA. D genes are given only for firm matches. A clone size is listed for some rows: how often the clone was seen (once, few, many), or a class if it is expanded.

>NA|TRBJ2-1|TRBD2|TRBV28
CASSLVSSGRYNEQFF
TGTGCCAGCAGTTTGGTCTCTAGCGGGAGGTACAATGAGCAGTTCTTC
>NA|TRBJ1-1|TRBD1|TRBV23-1
CASSRGDRGWVAFF
TGCGCCAGCAGTCGAGGGGACAGGGGATGGGTAGCTTTCTTT
>NA|TRBJ2-5|TRBD1|TRBV11-2
CASSLIQGQETQYF
TGTGCCAGCAGCTTAATACAGGGGCAAGAGACCCAGTACTTC
>once|TRBJ1-2|TRBD1|TRBV27
CASSQGTGGGYTF
TGTGCCAGCAGTCAAGGGACAGGCGGGGGCTACACCTTC
>NA|TRBJ1-5|TRBD1|TRBV18
CASSSDRGVQPQHF
TGTGCCAGCTCATCGGACAGGGGTGTACAGCCCCAGCATTTT
>NA|TRBJ2-3|NA|TRBV5-6
CASSLASSTDTQYF
TGTGCCAGCAGCTTGGCCAGTAGCACAGATACGCAGTATTTT
>once|TRBJ1-3|TRBD1|TRBV15
CATSRDGQAISGNTIYF
TGTGCCACCAGCAGGGACGGACAGGCTATATCTGGAAACACCATATATTTT
>NA|TRBJ2-7|NA|TRBV6-2/TRBV6-3
CASSPGVTSSYEQYF
TGTGCCAGCAGTCCAGGGGTCACTAGCTCCTACGAGCAGTACTTC
>NA|TRBJ2-3|TRBD2|TRBV28
CASTHPTSATDTQYF
TGTGCCAGCACCCACCCAACTAGCGCTACAGATACGCAGTATTTT
>NA|TRBJ1-2|TRBD1|TRBV7-2
CASSRTGSFYGYTF
TGTGCCAGCAGTAGGACAGGGTCCTTCTATGGCTACACCTTC
>NA|TRBJ2-1|TRBD1|TRBV10-3
CAISGTGVINEQFF
TGTGCCATCAGTGGGACAGGGGTTATCAATGAGCAGTTCTTC
>NA|TRBJ1-1|TRBD1|TRBV19
CASKGQGASVNTEAFF
TGTGCCAGTAAGGGACAGGGGGCATCTGTGAACACTGAAGCTTTCTTT
>NA|TRBJ1-1|NA|TRBV19
CASRGRGMNTEAFF
TGTGCCAGCAGAGGTCGGGGGATGAACACTGAAGCTTTCTTT
>NA|TRBJ1-6|NA|TRBV2
CASSEAAGISTPLHF
TGTGCCAGCAGTGAAGCGGCGGGGATTTCCACACCCCTCCACTTT
>NA|TRBJ1-1|TRBD1|TRBV7-6
CASSFYPQGERDTEAFF
TGTGCCAGCAGCTTCTACCCACAGGGGGAGAGGGACACTGAAGCTTTCTTT
>NA|TRBJ2-7|NA|TRBV29-1
CSVGDAGAGTYEQYF
TGCAGCGTGGGAGACGCGGGGGCAGGTACTTACGAGCAGTACTTC
>NA|TRBJ2-7|TRBD2|TRBV7-6
CASSSLAGDPSYEQYF
TGTGCCAGCAGCTCCTTAGCGGGAGACCCATCCTACGAGCAGTACTTC
>NA|TRBJ2-1|TRBD2|TRBV28
CASSSLAGGSYNEQFF
TGTGCCAGCAGTTCCTTAGCGGGAGGCTCCTACAATGAGCAGTTCTTC
>NA|TRBJ2-3|TRBD2|TRBV7-6
CASSLRLAGGTDTQYF
TGTGCCAGCAGCTTAAGGCTAGCGGGGGGCACAGATACGCAGTATTTT
>NA|TRBJ2-7|NA|TRBV21-1
CASRIPSGTSPPYEQYF
TGTGCCAGCCGAATTCCTAGCGGGACTTCACCCCCATACGAGCAGTACTTC
>NA|TRBJ2-3|TRBD2|TRBV18
CASSPRRTSGRDAGTDTQYF
TGTGCCAGCTCACCACGAAGGACTAGCGGGAGGGATGCGGGCACAGATACGCAGTATTTT
>NA|TRBJ1-2|NA|TRBV6-5
CASSWRRGNYGYTF
TGTGCCAGCAGTTGGAGAAGGGGTAACTATGGCTACACCTTC
>NA|TRBJ1-2|NA|TRBV5-4
CASSGGQGVDYGYTF
TGTGCCAGCAGTGGGGGCCAGGGAGTTGACTATGGCTACACCTTC
>NA|TRBJ2-2|NA|TRBV13
CASSFPPGRMETGELFF
TGTGCCAGCAGCTTCCCCCCAGGGAGGATGGAAACCGGGGAGCTGTTTTTT
>NA|TRBJ1-5|NA|TRBV28
CASSSTGSNQPQHF
TGTGCCAGCAGTTCCACAGGGAGCAATCAGCCCCAGCATTTT
>NA|TRBJ2-5|TRBD1|TRBV5-4
CASSLGTEKETQYF
TGTGCCAGCAGCCTGGGGACAGAAAAAGAGACCCAGTACTTC
>once|TRBJ1-1|NA|TRBV5-1
CASSLYGTLGAFF
TGCGCCAGCAGCTTGTATGGGACACTTGGAGCTTTCTTT
>NA|TRBJ1-2|TRBD1|TRBV10-1
CASSGDRVRYTF
TGCGCCAGCAGTGGCGACAGGGTTCGGTACACCTTC
>NA|TRBJ1-1|TRBD1|TRBV19
CASRPTGAEAFF
TGTGCCAGTAGACCTACAGGGGCTGAAGCTTTCTTT
>NA|TRBJ1-1|NA|TRBV4-2
CASSSLPRNTEAFF
TGTGCCAGCAGCTCACTGCCAAGGAACACTGAAGCTTTCTTT
>NA|TRBJ1-4|NA|TRBV12-3/TRBV12-4
CASTYGGKLFF
TGTGCCAGCACCTACGGGGGGAAACTGTTTTTT
>NA|TRBJ2-1|TRBD1|TRBV9
CASSSRDRVDEQFF
TGTGCCAGCAGCTCCCGGGACAGGGTAGATGAGCAGTTCTTC
>few|TRBJ1-1|NA|TRBV12-3/TRBV12-4
CASSHGGLTEAFF
TGTGCCAGCAGTCACGGCGGGCTCACTGAAGCTTTCTTT
>NA|TRBJ2-3|NA|TRBV12-1
CASTCTDTQYF
TGTGCCAGCACCTGCACAGATACGCAGTATTTT
>many|TRBJ2-1|TRBD2|TRBV19
CASSSLAGTNEQFF
TGTGCCAGTAGTAGTCTAGCGGGAACTAATGAGCAGTTCTTC
>NA|TRBJ2-1|NA|TRBV11-3
CASSQSYNEQFF
TGTGCCAGCAGCCAGTCCTACAATGAGCAGTTCTTC
>once|TRBJ1-1|TRBD1|TRBV9
CASSVSSQTGIANTEAFF
TGTGCCAGCAGCGTATCCTCCCAGACAGGGATCGCGAACACTGAAGCTTTCTTT
>NA|TRBJ1-1|TRBD1|TRBV19
CASSPTGGRSTEAFF
TGTGCCAGTAGTCCGACAGGGGGCCGGTCAACTGAAGCTTTCTTT
>NA|TRBJ2-7|NA|TRBV6-5
CASRESAGSSYEQYF
TGTGCCAGCAGAGAGTCGGCGGGATCTTCCTACGAGCAGTACTTC
>NA|TRBJ1-1|NA|TRBV7-6
CASSLAAGDTEAFF
TGTGCCAGCAGCTTAGCAGCAGGGGACACTGAAGCTTTCTTT
>NA|TRBJ2-7|NA|TRBV6-5
CASSRGRGPYEQYF
TGTGCCAGCAGTAGAGGGCGGGGACCTTACGAGCAGTACTTC
>NA|TRBJ2-1|NA|TRBV18
CASSEGNHNEQFF
TGTGCCAGCTCGGAGGGTAATCACAATGAGCAGTTCTTC
>NA|TRBJ2-5|TRBD1|TRBV3-1/TRBV3-2
CASRYRGLSETQYF
TGTGCCAGCAGGTACAGGGGGCTTTCAGAGACCCAGTACTTC
>NA|TRBJ1-2|TRBD1|TRBV4-1
CASSQGQGPDGYTF
TGCGCCAGCAGCCAAGGACAGGGGCCGGATGGCTACACCTTC
>NA|TRBJ1-2|NA|TRBV10-3
CAISEGGTYGYTF
TGTGCCATCAGTGAGGGAGGGACCTATGGCTACACCTTC
>NA|TRBJ1-2|NA|TRBV5-1
CASSSIQGAYGYTF
TGCGCCAGCAGCAGTATACAGGGTGCCTATGGCTACACCTTC
>NA|TRBJ1-6|NA|TRBV30
CAWSTPGDMGNSPLHF
TGTGCCTGGAGTACCCCAGGGGACATGGGAAATTCACCCCTCCACTTT
>NA|TRBJ2-5|TRBD2|TRBV10-1
CASSGILAGNQETQYF
TGCGCCAGCAGTGGAATACTAGCGGGCAATCAAGAGACCCAGTACTTC
>NA|TRBJ2-5|TRBD2|TRBV6-2/TRBV6-3
CASSRTSGGKETQYF
TGTGCCAGCAGTAGGACTAGCGGGGGAAAAGAGACCCAGTACTTC
>NA|TRBJ2-7|NA|TRBV21-1
CASSSGLAGNNYEQYF
TGTGCCAGCAGCAGCGGACTAGCGGGAAATAACTACGAGCAGTACTTC
>NA|TRBJ2-2|NA|TRBV3-1/TRBV3-2
CASSQNQGGELFF
TGTGCCAGCAGCCAAAATCAGGGAGGGGAGCTGTTTTTT
>NA|TRBJ1-6|NA|TRBV7-2
CASSGGALASPLHF
TGTGCCAGCAGTGGGGGGGCGCTCGCCTCACCCCTCCACTTT
>NA|TRBJ2-5|TRBD2|TRBV11-2
CASRGTSGGMDTQYF
TGTGCCAGCAGAGGGACTAGCGGGGGGATGGATACCCAGTACTTC
>few|TRBJ1-2|NA|TRBV2
CASSRQGLMDYGYTF
TGTGCCAGCAGTAGGCAGGGATTGATGGACTATGGCTACACCTTC
>once|TRBJ2-7|TRBD2|TRBV4-1
CASSQDSRSGGGYEQYF
TGCGCCAGCAGCCAAGATTCTCGGTCGGGGGGAGGCTACGAGCAGTACTTC
>NA|TRBJ2-5|TRBD1|TRBV24-1
CATSDSWGTGIETQYF
TGTGCCACCAGTGATTCCTGGGGGACAGGGATTGAGACCCAGTACTTC
>NA|TRBJ2-1|TRBD2|TRBV11-3
CASGASGWDEQFF
TGTGCCAGCGGCGCTAGCGGTTGGGATGAGCAGTTCTTC
>NA|TRBJ1-1|TRBD1|TRBV18
CASSPLLLTGEKTEAFF
TGTGCCAGCTCACCTTTACTTCTTACAGGGGAAAAGACTGAAGCTTTCTTT
>NA|TRBJ2-3|NA|TRBV29-1
CSVDPSGDTYTQYF
TGCAGCGTTGATCCCAGCGGGGACACTTATACGCAGTATTTT
>NA|TRBJ2-2|TRBD1|TRBV28
CASSSGQGGTGELFF
TGTGCCAGCAGTTCGGGACAGGGGGGCACCGGGGAGCTGTTTTTT